This T cell receptor beta chain was retrieved from a study of blood T cells in healthy people across ages. With a J-beta primer mix and a sample-barcoded 5' primer, a second PCR ran about 7 to 12 cycles. TCRdb called the 5' RACE reads again in MiXCR, with one record for every CDR3 protein. The sample has some 700,000 distinct CDR3 sequences; roughly 43% are singletons. The junction had 5 bases not matched to a gene; V was cut back by 3 bases and J by 4 bases. The CDR3 consists of 15 residues. CDR1 and CDR2 (germline): SEHNR, FQNEAQ (reference sequence). There are a few counts of this clonotype. This TCR derives from a woman aged 55 to 70 in good health. Sequencing used blood. The rearrangement joins TRBV7-9 to TRBJ2-3, with TRBD1 matching over 9 bases. The CDR3 is CASSFHRGRPDTQYF. In DNA, the CDR3 is TGTGCCAGCAGCTTCCACAGGGGGCGCCCAGATACGCAGTATTTT.